Listed below are T cell receptor beta chains from one sample, sequenced in a study of blood T cell repertoires in COVID-19. The method was immunoSEQ multiplex PCR; TCRdb's version includes in-frame clones alone and lacks a portion of them. The repertoire holds roughly 190,000 clones, 84% seen once, with roughly 3.2% in the top ten. The source material was PBMCs or T cells enriched from blood (not recorded which). The receptors come from a woman between 25 and 40 years old who had recovered from COVID-19. Each CDR3 is given with its conserved first and last residue. The order of the fields is clone size, J gene, V gene, D gene, CDR3 DNA, CDR3 protein. A D gene is named only where the DNA matches it firmly. Where a row states a size, it is once, few, many or the class of an expanded clone; other rows omit it.

. TRBJ1-3 TRBV7-2 . TGTGCCAGCAGCTTAGGGACAGCAGCTGGAAACACCATATATTTT CASSLGTAAGNTIYF
. TRBJ1-4 TRBV18 . TGTGCCAGCTCACCAGAGGTTACGGGACTTATGAAAAAACTGTTTTTT CASSPEVTGLMKKLFF
. TRBJ2-1 TRBV14 . TGTGCCAGCAGTTTCATCAGAAGCGTGAGTTCCTACAATGAGCAGTTCTTC CASSFIRSVSSYNEQFF
once TRBJ2-3 TRBV28 . TGTGCCAGCAGTTTACCCATGAGCCAAGGAGCGTATACAGATACGCAGTATTTT CASSLPMSQGAYTDTQYF
. TRBJ1-1 TRBV10-2 TRBD1 TGCGCCAGCAGCCCCCCTGGGACAGGATACACTGAAGCTTTCTTT CASSPPGTGYTEAFF
. TRBJ2-3 TRBV5-4 . TGTGCCAGCAGCCCGCCGACTGGTAATACGCAGTATTTT CASSPPTGNTQYF
. TRBJ2-7 TRBV5-1 . TGCGCCAGCAGCTTGGCGGCTAGTACCCCCTACGTGCAGTACTTC CASSLAASTPYVQYF
once TRBJ2-3 TRBV7-2 TRBD2 TGTGCCAGCAGCTTCCAGCGGGGGCCTACAGATACGCAGTATTTT CASSFQRGPTDTQYF
. TRBJ2-1 TRBV2 TRBD1 TGTGCCAGCAGCTACAGGGGACCAGCCGTCTACAATGAGCAGTTCTTC CASSYRGPAVYNEQFF
. TRBJ1-4 TRBV5-6 . TGTGCCAGCAGCTTGGGGGGTGGGGCAGTTGGCGAAAAACTGTTTTTT CASSLGGGAVGEKLFF
. TRBJ2-7 TRBV28 . TGTGCCAGCAGTTCGATGTGGGGAGCCCGACGGGACGAGCAGTACTTC CASSSMWGARRDEQYF
few TRBJ1-3 TRBV11-2 . TGTGCCAGCAGCTTAGTTCCCCAGGGCGGCGGCCTCTCTGGAAACACCATATATTTT CASSLVPQGGGLSGNTIYF
. TRBJ1-5 TRBV7-2 . TGTGCCAGCAGCTTAAACAGGGCTAATCAGCCCCAGCATTTT CASSLNRANQPQHF
. TRBJ2-7 TRBV19 . TGTGCCAGTAGCGACATCTACGAGCAGTACTTC CASSDIYEQYF
. TRBJ2-1 TRBV3-1/TRBV3-2 TRBD2 TGTGCCAGCAGCCTAGCGGGAGGCCCCTACAATGAGCAGTTCTTC CASSLAGGPYNEQFF
. TRBJ1-2 TRBV27 . TGTGCCAGCAGTTTAGGCCAGACAGCTAACTATGGCTACACCTTC CASSLGQTANYGYTF
. TRBJ2-3 TRBV11-2 TRBD2 TGTGCCAGCAGCCAAGCGGAGCGGGGGGCCATCACAGATACGCAGTATTTT CASSQAERGAITDTQYF
. TRBJ2-3 TRBV19 TRBD2 TGTGCCAGTAACCGGGGGGACCCCTACACAGATACGCAGTATTTT CASNRGDPYTDTQYF
. TRBJ2-7 TRBV5-6 TRBD1 TGTGCCAGCAGCTTGGTTCGGGCAGGGGGCTACGAGCAGTACTTC CASSLVRAGGYEQYF
once TRBJ2-5 TRBV28 TRBD2 TGTGCCAGCAGTTTCTCTGGGGCTAGCGGCTTGGGACAAGAGACCCAGTACTTC CASSFSGASGLGQETQYF
. TRBJ2-1 TRBV5-5 . TGTGCCAGCAGCTTTCTCGGAGACGAGCAGTTCTTC CASSFLGDEQFF
. TRBJ2-5 TRBV3-1/TRBV3-2 TRBD2 TGTGCCAGCAGCCAAGATCATCTAGCGGGAGTTCGAGAGACCCAGTACTTC CASSQDHLAGVRETQYF
. TRBJ2-1 TRBV19 TRBD2 TGTGCCAGCGGACTAGCGGGGGTCGATGAGCAGTTCTTC CASGLAGVDEQFF
. TRBJ2-5 TRBV21-1 . TGTGCCAGCAGCACCTCGATGACAGATCCGTACCAAGAGACCCAGTACTTC CASSTSMTDPYQETQYF
few TRBJ1-1 TRBV7-2 . TGTGCCAGCAGCCTGTATATGAACACTGAAGCTTTCTTT CASSLYMNTEAFF
. TRBJ1-3 TRBV28 . TGTGCCAGCAGTTTAGTGGGCCCTGGCTCTGGAAACACCATATATTTT CASSLVGPGSGNTIYF
. TRBJ1-4 TRBV19 . TGTGCCAGTAGTTTCGGAGGAGAAAAACTGTTTTTT CASSFGGEKLFF
. TRBJ1-2 TRBV7-4 . TGTGCCAGCAGCTTAACGCGGAAACTGCGTGGCTACACCTTC CASSLTRKLRGYTF
. TRBJ1-2 TRBV5-5 . TGTGCCAGCAGCCAAACCCCAGGTTACGGCTACACCTTC CASSQTPGYGYTF
. TRBJ2-3 TRBV3-1/TRBV3-2 TRBD2 TGTGCCAGCAGCCAGAACCTAGGGGCGGGGGAGGATACGCAGTATTTT CASSQNLGAGEDTQYF
. TRBJ1-2 TRBV18 TRBD1 TGTGCCAGCTCACCGGGACAGGGAGCCCACTATGGCTACACCTTC CASSPGQGAHYGYTF
. TRBJ1-3 TRBV4-1 . TGCGCCAGCAGCCAAGATATATCGGGGTTGAGGTCTGGAAACACCATATATTTT CASSQDISGLRSGNTIYF
. TRBJ2-5 TRBV12-3/TRBV12-4 . TGTGCCACCTGCGGCGTCCCCCAAGAGACCCAGTACTTC CATCGVPQETQYF
. TRBJ1-5 TRBV10-3 . TGTGCCATCAGTGAGTCGGCAGGGGGCAATCAGCCCCAGCATTTT CAISESAGGNQPQHF
. TRBJ2-1 TRBV4-1 TRBD2 TGCGCCAGCAGCCAAGTCTTTAGCGGGGGCCAATACAATGAGCAGTTCTTC CASSQVFSGGQYNEQFF
. TRBJ2-3 TRBV5-1 . TGCGCCAGCAGCCTTCGGGGAACGGCGGGAGATACGCAGTATTTT CASSLRGTAGDTQYF
few TRBJ2-5 TRBV7-2 TRBD2 TGTGCCAGCAGCTTTCTAGCGGGAGGAAGAGAGACCCAGTACTTC CASSFLAGGRETQYF
. TRBJ2-5 TRBV28 . TGTGCCAGCAGTTCAAGGCTGCAGGGCCCCTCAGAGACCCAGTACTTC CASSSRLQGPSETQYF
. TRBJ2-7 TRBV7-2 . TGTGCCAGCAGCTTTGGGGGGACAGACTACGAGCAGTACTTC CASSFGGTDYEQYF
. TRBJ1-5 TRBV2 . TGTGCCAGCAGTGGGACACCTCAGCCCCAGCATTTT CASSGTPQPQHF
. TRBJ1-2 TRBV5-1 . TGCGCCAGCCGCTACCCGACAGAACCCTATGGCTACACCTTC CASRYPTEPYGYTF
. TRBJ2-3 TRBV7-8 . TGTGCCAGCAGCTTAGCACTCTCTAGCACAGATACGCAGTATTTT CASSLALSSTDTQYF
. TRBJ1-6 TRBV9 . TGTGCCAGCAGCCCGGGTAAGGTGAGGGTCAGCTCCTATAATTCACCCCTCCACTTT CASSPGKVRVSSYNSPLHF
. TRBJ2-2 TRBV7-6 TRBD1 TGTGCCAGCAGCCCAACAGGGACAGGGGCCGGGGAGCTGTTTTTT CASSPTGTGAGELFF
once TRBJ1-2 TRBV6-5 . TGTGCCAGCAGTTTAGCAGGGGATCAAGGAGGCTACACCTTC CASSLAGDQGGYTF
. TRBJ1-3 TRBV5-4 . TGTGCCAGCAGCTCGAGAGCGGGAAACACCATATATTTT CASSSRAGNTIYF
. TRBJ2-1 TRBV5-5 TRBD2 TGTGCCAGCAGCTTAACTAGCGGGAAAAACAATGAGCAGTTCTTC CASSLTSGKNNEQFF
once TRBJ1-5 TRBV6-4 . TGTGCCAGCACCCTCAGGTGGGGCGCCTCCAATCAGCCCCAGCATTTT CASTLRWGASNQPQHF
. TRBJ1-6 TRBV7-2 TRBD1 TGTGCCAGCAGCTTAGTTATTTTGACAGGGAGATCACCCCTCCACTTT CASSLVILTGRSPLHF
. TRBJ2-7 TRBV7-2 . TGTGCCAGCAGCTTACGACTCGCAAGCTACGAGCAGTACTTC CASSLRLASYEQYF
. TRBJ2-1 TRBV4-2 TRBD2 TGTGCCAGCAGCCAGCTCGGGGGGGGGTTCTCCTACAATGAGCAGTTCTTC CASSQLGGGFSYNEQFF
. TRBJ1-4 TRBV4-1 . TGCGCCAGCAGCCCTGCGGGGGGTGTTGGTGAAAAACTGTTTTTT CASSPAGGVGEKLFF
. TRBJ1-2 TRBV5-1 TRBD1 TGCGCCAGCAGCTTGGGACAGGGGGATCGTGGCTACACCTTC CASSLGQGDRGYTF
. TRBJ1-1 TRBV27 TRBD1 TGTGCCAGCAGTCGGGACAGGCGGGGGGAAGCTTTCTTT CASSRDRRGEAFF
few TRBJ1-4 TRBV5-4 . TGTGCCAGCAGCCCCGGGGTGACTAATGAAAAACTGTTTTTT CASSPGVTNEKLFF